This T cell receptor beta chain was sequenced during a study of control samples from healthy donors and cancer patients. This CDR3 has 13 amino acids. Germline V gives CDR1 SGHTA, CDR2 FQGNSA. Trimming cost V 3 bases and J 8 bases, with 12 bases left between them. Clones were sequenced by immunoSEQ multiplex PCR, and TCRdb holds only the in-frame ones, with some missing. The repertoire consists of about 150,000 clones, with roughly 94% occurring once and the leading ten covering 14%. The sequenced material came from PBMCs. This chain connects TRBV7-2 to TRBJ2-3; maybe TRBD1 (5 bases). The TCR comes from a man in his 60s with colorectal cancer. The CDR3 here is CASSLGLQGTQYF. The CDR3 nucleotides are TGTGCCAGCAGCTTGGGTCTTCAGGGTACGCAGTATTTT.